This is a list of T cell receptor beta chains from one sample in a study of blood T cell repertoires in COVID-19. Clones were sequenced by immunoSEQ multiplex PCR, and TCRdb holds only the in-frame ones, with some missing. The profile shows 170,000 or so clones, around nine tenths of them singletons. The material sequenced was peripheral blood. The receptors derive from a man aged 45 to 65 with acute or convalescent COVID-19. The CDR3 runs from the conserved cysteine through the conserved F or W. The D gene is left open where the match is weak. Clone size appears in some rows only: once, few, many, or a class for an expanded clone.

size,J,V,D,DNA,CDR3
.,TRBJ2-2,TRBV3-1/TRBV3-2,.,TGTGCCAGCAGCCCTGAATCGGGGGACGACAACACCGGGGAGCTGTTTTTT,CASSPESGDDNTGELFF
.,TRBJ2-3,TRBV12-3/TRBV12-4,.,TGTGCCAGCATGAAGCTAGCAGCAGATACGCAGTATTTT,CASMKLAADTQYF
.,TRBJ2-1,TRBV28,TRBD2,TGTGCCAGCAGTTTAGGTGGGACTAGCGGGAGCCATGAGCAGTTCTTC,CASSLGGTSGSHEQFF
.,TRBJ1-1,TRBV18,.,TGTGCCAGCTCACCACCGGCAGCCCGAGAGGGTGAAGCTTTCTTT,CASSPPAAREGEAFF
.,TRBJ2-7,TRBV6-1,.,TGTGCCAGCAGTGACAACCGAGTCTACGAGCAGTACTTC,CASSDNRVYEQYF
.,TRBJ1-1,TRBV11-2,.,TGTGCCAGCAGTTATACAGGGACCAACCCAGGTTTCTTT,CASSYTGTNPGFF
.,TRBJ2-5,TRBV6-2/TRBV6-3,.,TGTGCCAGCAGTTACCGGTCGGGAAAAGAGACCCAGTACTTC,CASSYRSGKETQYF
.,TRBJ2-1,TRBV9,.,TGTGCCAGCAGCCCGACACCCGTCTCCTACAATGAGCAGTTCTTC,CASSPTPVSYNEQFF
once,TRBJ2-7,TRBV6-5,.,TGTGCCAGCAGTATCCGTCGCAGTCATTCCTACGAGCAGTACTTC,CASSIRRSHSYEQYF
.,TRBJ2-7,TRBV27,TRBD1,TGTGCCAGCAGGACAGGGGCCATCTCCTACGAGCAGTACTTC,CASRTGAISYEQYF
.,TRBJ1-5,TRBV4-1,.,TGCGCCAGCAGCCAAGATGGGAGATATAGCAATCAGCCCCAGCATTTT,CASSQDGRYSNQPQHF
.,TRBJ2-5,TRBV2,TRBD2,TGTGCCAGCAGTCCCTGGACTAGCGGGGGAGAGACCCAGTACTTC,CASSPWTSGGETQYF
.,TRBJ1-6,TRBV7-9,TRBD1,TGTGCCAGCAGCCAGGACAGGTTAAATTCACCCCTCCACTTT,CASSQDRLNSPLHF
once,TRBJ2-3,TRBV12-5,.,TGTGCTAGTGGTCCTAGCAGCACAGATACGCAGTATTTT,CASGPSSTDTQYF
.,TRBJ2-5,TRBV12-3/TRBV12-4,.,TGTGCCAGCAGTTTGAAGAGGGAGACCCAGTACTTC,CASSLKRETQYF
.,TRBJ1-5,TRBV5-6,.,TGTGCCAGCAGCTTGGGCAGAATCAATCAGCCCCAGCATTTT,CASSLGRINQPQHF
.,TRBJ1-2,TRBV20-1,TRBD1,TGCAGTGCCAGGACAGGAGGGGGCTACACCTTC,CSARTGGGYTF
.,TRBJ1-1,TRBV19,TRBD1,TGTGCCAGTAGTACCCTCTCCGGGACAGGCGACTTAAACACTGAAGCTTTCTTT,CASSTLSGTGDLNTEAFF
.,TRBJ2-1,TRBV28,.,TGTGCCAGCAGTCCCTGGGACACCTCCTACAATGAGCAGTTCTTC,CASSPWDTSYNEQFF
.,TRBJ2-5,TRBV11-2,TRBD1,TGTGCCAGCAGCGCAAGGACAGGGGGGCGAGAGACCCAGTACTTC,CASSARTGGRETQYF
.,TRBJ2-5,TRBV4-3,.,TGCGCCAGCAGCCAAGATTGGGCTGGGGAGACCCAGTACTTC,CASSQDWAGETQYF
.,TRBJ2-1,TRBV7-9,TRBD2,TGTGCCAGCAGCTTAGAGGGACTAGTGTTCCCTAATGAGCAGTTCTTC,CASSLEGLVFPNEQFF
.,TRBJ2-2,TRBV5-1,.,TGCGCCAGCAGCTTTTTCCAAGGGGTGTCCCGGGAGCTGTTTTTT,CASSFFQGVSRELFF
.,TRBJ1-4,TRBV28,TRBD1,TGTGCCAGCACCCGAACGGGACAGAAGAGGGAACTGTTTTTT,CASTRTGQKRELFF
.,TRBJ2-3,TRBV3-1/TRBV3-2,TRBD2,TGTGCCAGCAGCCAAGAGCACCCGGGACTAGCGGCTAGCACAGATACGCAGTATTTT,CASSQEHPGLAASTDTQYF
.,TRBJ2-2,TRBV18,.,TGTGCCAGCTCGGCTAGAGAGGGTTCCACCGGGGAGCTGTTTTTT,CASSAREGSTGELFF
.,TRBJ2-2,TRBV7-9,.,TGTGCCAGCAGCCCGGGCGGGGCCCGGTTCGCGAACACCGGGGAGCTGTTTTTT,CASSPGGARFANTGELFF
.,TRBJ1-6,TRBV28,.,TGTGCCAGCAGTCAGGGTGGTGTTAATTCACCCCTCCACTTT,CASSQGGVNSPLHF
.,TRBJ1-3,TRBV30,TRBD1,TGTGCCTGGAGTGTAGGGCAGGGGGCAAACACCATATATTTT,CAWSVGQGANTIYF
.,TRBJ2-1,TRBV12-5,.,TGTGCTAGTGGTTTAACGGCAGGGCTCTACAATGAGCAGTTCTTC,CASGLTAGLYNEQFF
.,TRBJ2-3,TRBV28,TRBD1,TGTGCCAGCAGGCTACAGGGGGTGAGGGCAGATACGCAGTATTTT,CASRLQGVRADTQYF
.,TRBJ2-3,TRBV20-1,TRBD2,TGCAGTGCTAGTTACCTAGCGGGAGGGACAGATACGCAGTATTTT,CSASYLAGGTDTQYF
few,TRBJ1-4,TRBV7-2,.,TGTGCCAGCAGCTTATGGCCCGGGAACTCCAATGAAAAACTGTTTTTT,CASSLWPGNSNEKLFF
.,TRBJ2-1,TRBV9,TRBD1,TGTGCCAGCAGCGTAGAAGGACAGGGCTCCTTCAATGAGCAGTTCTTC,CASSVEGQGSFNEQFF
.,TRBJ2-2,TRBV6-1,.,TGTGCCAGCAGTGAACCAGGGAGGTCCGGGGAGCTGTTTTTT,CASSEPGRSGELFF
few,TRBJ1-2,TRBV30,.,TGTGCCTGGCGAAACTCGGGGGGGGCACTCCCCCGCTACACCTTC,CAWRNSGGALPRYTF
.,TRBJ2-5,TRBV5-1,.,TGCGCCAGCAGCTTGGGCCTAGACGGGGAGACCCAGTACTTC,CASSLGLDGETQYF
once,TRBJ2-2,TRBV19,TRBD2,TGTGCCAGCACTAGCGGGGGGACGAACACCGGGGAGCTGTTTTTT,CASTSGGTNTGELFF
.,TRBJ2-5,TRBV4-2,TRBD2,TGTGCCAGCAGCCAAGATGGGGCTAGCGGGGTGGGGGAGACCCAGTACTTC,CASSQDGASGVGETQYF
.,TRBJ1-6,TRBV19,TRBD1,TGTGCCAGTAGTACCCGGGACAGCTCCTATAATTCACCCCTCCACTTT,CASSTRDSSYNSPLHF
.,TRBJ1-5,TRBV3-1/TRBV3-2,.,TGTGCCAGCAGCCAAGACGGTGAGCCCCAGCATTTT,CASSQDGEPQHF
.,TRBJ1-4,TRBV7-9,.,TGTGCCAGCAGCTTAGGACAGCCCAATGAAAAACTGTTTTTT,CASSLGQPNEKLFF
.,TRBJ2-1,TRBV10-3,.,TGTGCCATCACGTCCAGGGGTCTGAATGAGCAGTTCTTC,CAITSRGLNEQFF
.,TRBJ2-2,TRBV25-1,.,TGTGCCAGCAGTGAAGACAGACCCGGGGAGCTGTTTTTT,CASSEDRPGELFF
.,TRBJ2-5,TRBV28,TRBD1,TGTGCCAGCACTCACTCCGACAGGGAAGAGACCCAGTACTTC,CASTHSDREETQYF
.,TRBJ2-1,TRBV5-6,.,TGTGCCAGCAGCTTGGCGGGACTGTACAATGAGCAGTTCTTC,CASSLAGLYNEQFF
.,TRBJ2-1,TRBV15,TRBD2,TGTGCCACCAGCTTGAGCGGGGGGCCCTCCTACAATGAGCAGTTCTTC,CATSLSGGPSYNEQFF
.,TRBJ1-3,TRBV6-1,TRBD1,TGTGCCAGCAGTGACCTTTTGGGGACAGAAGGAAACACCATATATTTT,CASSDLLGTEGNTIYF
.,TRBJ2-5,TRBV18,TRBD1,TGTGCCAGCTCCCGGACAGGGGGCCGGGAGACCCAGTACTTC,CASSRTGGRETQYF
.,TRBJ2-1,TRBV9,TRBD2,TGTGCCAGCAGCGCCACCGGGACTAGCGGGCTAAAAGGCGATGAGCAGTTCTTC,CASSATGTSGLKGDEQFF
.,TRBJ1-1,TRBV7-6,.,TGTGCCAGCAGCTTAGGAGGGGGGGACACTGAAGCTTTCTTT,CASSLGGGDTEAFF
.,TRBJ2-1,TRBV30,.,TGTGCCTGGAAGCTCAGGGGTGAGCAGTTCTTC,CAWKLRGEQFF
.,TRBJ1-6,TRBV10-3,TRBD1,TGTGCCATCAGTACAGGGGGCTCGCATTCACCCCTCCACTTT,CAISTGGSHSPLHF